This T cell receptor beta chain was captured in a study of blood T cells in healthy people across ages. Around 9.4 milliliters was the volume of peripheral blood drawn from each donor. This clonotype occurred a few times. V was trimmed by 3 bases and J by 3 bases, leaving 8 bases between them. Germline V gives CDR1 MGHRA, CDR2 YSYEKL. The CDR3 sequence is 14 residues long. Then a second PCR, running roughly 7 to 11 cycles, was carried out with a sample-barcoded 5' primer and a J-beta primer mix. All cDNA molecules were each tagged by a template-switch adaptor with 12 random nucleotides. Using its own MiXCR run on the 5' RACE reads, TCRdb lists one record per CDR3 protein. Of about 500,000 distinct CDR3 sequences listed, nearly 25% are singletons. The sample was also reused in another study, on T cells of mothers and their children. That report notes: Related and unrelated pairs show similar shaping of TCR recombination output by thymic selection.

This receptor was taken from a boy aged 5-17 years in good health. The sequencing sample was made of blood. This chain links TRBV4-1 with TRBJ2-2; D is unclear. Written as DNA, the CDR3 is TGCGCCAGCAGCCAGTTCACCTACACCGGGGAGCTGTTTTTT. Translating gives CASSQFTYTGELFF.